Below are 7 T cell receptor beta chains sequenced from a single sample in a study of sequential checkpoint blockade in melanoma. Profiled with immunoSEQ multiplex PCR; TCRdb holds only in-frame clones, not every one. The repertoire holds roughly 3,000 clones, with under 20% as singletons. The treatment denotes: randomized to nivolumab then ipilimumab (arm A) or the reverse (arm B). The material sequenced was tumor tissue (inferred from file names), taken from a patient given nivolumab and ipilimumab in sequence. These receptors all come from a human donor with melanoma.

Relative to its sample, this clone is medium-sized. The V and J genes are TRBV6-8 and TRBJ2-1, with 11 bases identical to TRBD2. Germline loops: CDR1 MNHGY, CDR2 SAAAGT. This CDR3 region has 19 residues. With 5 bases clipped from V and 1 base from J, the junction kept 13 bases outside the gene matches. The CDR3 is CASSDPFGLAGNSYNEQFF. CDR3 nucleotide sequence: TGTGCCAGCAGTGACCCCTTCGGACTAGCGGGTAATTCCTACAATGAGCAGTTCTTC.

The chain combines TRBV6-8 with TRBJ1-2; D not certain. The CDR3 sequence is 16 residues long. Trimming removed 6 bases at V and 0 bases at J, with 17 bases between. Germline-derived CDR1 and CDR2 are MNHGY and SAAAGT. The CDR3 spells CASRTTPSTSNYGYTF. As DNA, the CDR3 is TGTGCCAGCAGAACGACTCCCTCCACTTCTAACTATGGCTACACCTTC.

The chain carries TRBV29-1 and TRBJ2-4; D remains unclear. CDR1 is SQVTM and CDR2 is ANQGSEA in the germline V gene. V dropped 4 bases and J dropped 0 bases, with 13 bases sitting between them. The length of the CDR3 is 15 residues. In nucleotides, the CDR3 is TGCAGCGTTGGATCTGGGGTCTTAGCCAAAAACATTCAGTACTTC. Amino acids: CSVGSGVLAKNIQYF. The variable domain in full, completed from reference TRBV29-1 and TRBJ2-4, reads SAVISQKPSRDICQRGTSLTIQCQVDSQVTMMFWYRQQPGQSLTLIATANQGSEATYESGFVIDKFPISRPNLTFSTLTVSNMSPEDSSIYLCSVGSGVLAKNIQYFGAGTRLSVL.

This clone is labeled medium-sized. CDR3 sequence reads: CASSQGTGGLNGYTF. As DNA, the CDR3 is TGTGCCAGCAGCCAAGGGACAGGGGGCTTAAATGGCTACACCTTC. The chain carries TRBV11-3 and TRBJ1-2; 12 bases line up with TRBD1. Looked up from germline, CDR1 is SGHNT and CDR2 is YENEEA. The CDR3 length is 15 residues. V lost 5 bases, J lost 6 bases, and 7 bases stayed unmatched.

V usage is TRBV19 and J usage is TRBJ2-3; either TRBD1 or TRBD2 may supply D (5 bases each). The V end lost 3 bases, the J end lost 5 bases, and 6 bases lay between the germline ends. CDR3 length: 12 residues. The germline V gene encodes CDR1 LNHDA and CDR2 SQIVND (reference sequence). DNA for the CDR3: TGTGCCAGTAGTATGAGGGGAGATACGCAGTATTTT. This codes for CASSMRGDTQYF.

DNA of the CDR3: TGTGCCAGCTCGACCAGTGGCAATTCTATCTATGGCTACACCTTC. As protein: CASSTSGNSIYGYTF. The chain recombines TRBV18 with TRBJ1-2; D unclear. Per germline, CDR1 KGHSH and CDR2 LQKENI. CDR3 size: 15 residues. The germline V and J ends were trimmed by 6 bases and 4 bases, with 18 bases remaining between them.

The J gene is TRBJ2-7, the V gene TRBV19; D tentatively reads TRBD1 or TRBD2 (6 bases each). Per germline, CDR1 LNHDA and CDR2 SQIVND (reference sequence). The ends were cut back, 1 base at V and 3 bases at J, with 16 bases in the middle. The CDR3 is 16 residues long. The CDR3 DNA is TGTGCCAGTAGTATAGGAGGAGTGGGGGGCCACTACGAGCAGTACTTC. It translates to CASSIGGVGGHYEQYF.